The 9 T cell receptor beta chains given below trace back to one sample, sequenced in a study of radiotherapy plus CTLA-4 blockade in lung cancer. TCRdb keeps only in-frame clones here, not all; method: immunoSEQ multiplex PCR. The sample holds tens of thousands of clones, around 69% seen once. The material sequenced was peripheral blood, taken from a patient treated with radiotherapy plus ipilimumab. The receptors originated from a human donor with non-small cell lung cancer who had a complete response to radiotherapy plus ipilimumab.

In DNA, the CDR3 is TGTGCCAGCAGTGTAGGGGCTTTCTACGAGCAGTACTTC. Translation: CASSVGAFYEQYF. This chain uses TRBV2 with TRBJ2-7; the D gene is possibly TRBD1 (5 bases). Germline lookup yields CDR1 SNHLY and CDR2 FYNNEI. Deletions cut 4 bases from V and 3 bases from J, with 10 bases between. The CDR3 covers 13 residues. Supplemented by reference TRBV2 and TRBJ2-7, the full variable domain reads EPEVTQTPSHQVTQMGQEVILRCVPISNHLYFYWYRQILGQKVEFLVSFYNNEISEKSEIFDDQFSVERPDGSNFTLKIRSTKLEDSAMYFCASSVGAFYEQYFGPGTRLTVT.

The chain joins TRBV28 to TRBJ2-4; D unclear. Germline V gene lookup returns CDR1 MDHEN and CDR2 SYDVKM. There are 15 residues in the CDR3. Trimming took 6 bases from V and 0 from J, leaving 12 bases between them. DNA for the CDR3: TGTGCCAGCAGCCTTGAGTTGATAGCCAAAAACATTCAGTACTTC. It is translated as CASSLELIAKNIQYF. Full variable domain (missing parts from reference TRBV28 and TRBJ2-4): DVKVTQSSRYLVKRTGEKVFLECVQDMDHENMFWYRQDPGLGLRLIYFSYDVKMKEKGDIPEGYSVSREKKERFSLILESASTNQTSMYLCASSLELIAKNIQYFGAGTRLSVL.

The V and J genes are TRBV2 and TRBJ2-2; TRBD1 matches 8 bases. In germline, CDR1 is SNHLY, CDR2 FYNNEI. This CDR3 spans 15 amino acids. J lost 1 base, V lost 7 bases, and 5 bases had no gene match. The CDR3 loop is CASKTGTGNTGELFF. In nucleotides, the CDR3 is TGTGCCAGCAAAACCGGGACAGGGAACACCGGGGAGCTGTTTTTT.

Details on this clone: This CDR3 is also generated by other DNA sequences in the sample. The rearrangement uses TRBV7-2 and TRBJ2-6, with D perhaps matching TRBD2 (6 bases). This CDR3 spans 15 amino acids. Germline CDR1 and CDR2: SGHTA and FQGNSA. Trimming removed 4 bases at V and 0 bases at J, with 7 bases between. CDR3 sequence: CASSYGGSGANVLTF. DNA of the CDR3: TGTGCCAGCAGCTACGGGGGCTCTGGGGCCAACGTCCTGACTTTC.

This clone was counted a few times. The chain recombines TRBV5-8 with TRBJ1-2; the match to TRBD1 covers 7 bases. Per germline, CDR1 SGHTS and CDR2 YDEGEE. Trimming removed 0 bases from V and 8 bases from J; junction bases left unmatched: 7. This CDR3 contains 14 residues. The CDR3 DNA sequence: TGTGCCAGCAGCTTGGGGAGACAGGGTCGCGGCTACACCTTC. Its translation is CASSLGRQGRGYTF.

This rearrangement joins TRBV5-4 to TRBJ1-2; the D is unclear. The CDR3 consists of 13 residues. Germline CDR1 and CDR2: SGHNT and YYREEE (reference sequence). Trimming removed 0 bases from V and 5 bases from J, with 8 bases in between. The CDR3 region is CASSLVSAYGYTF. CDR3 in DNA: TGTGCCAGCAGCTTGGTTTCAGCGTATGGCTACACCTTC.

The rearrangement links TRBV7-9 to TRBJ2-1, with TRBD2 identical over 11 bases. V shed 1 base and J 3 bases; nucleotides not matched to a gene: 5. This CDR3 spans 17 amino acids. The germline V gene has CDR1 SEHNR and CDR2 FQNEAQ (reference sequence). The CDR3 reads CASSLGTLAGGYNEQFF. CDR3 DNA: TGTGCCAGCAGCTTAGGGACCCTAGCGGGAGGCTACAATGAGCAGTTCTTC.

This clone has a handful of counts. This chain joins TRBV7-9 and TRBJ1-2; D is perhaps TRBD1 (5 bases). V was pared by 2 bases and J by 4 bases, with 8 bases between. There are 13 residues in the CDR3. In germline, CDR1 is SEHNR, CDR2 FQNEAQ (reference sequence). The CDR3 here is CASSLQGGYGYTF. CDR3 in DNA: TGTGCCAGCAGCTTACAGGGAGGCTATGGCTACACCTTC. Combining the CDR3 with reference TRBV7-9 and TRBJ1-2 gives the whole variable domain DTGVSQNPRHKITKRGQNVTFRCDPISEHNRLYWYRQTLGQGPEFLTYFQNEAQLEKSRLLSDRFSAERPKGSFSTLEIQRTEQGDSAMYLCASSLQGGYGYTFGSGTRLTVV.

The CDR3 DNA reads TGCGCCAGCAGTCACCGGCCATCCCTGGACAGTCTCTTCTACTATGGCTACACCTTC. Its protein is CASSHRPSLDSLFYYGYTF. The J gene is TRBJ1-2, the V gene TRBV23-1; tentatively, D is TRBD1 (6 bases). Being an ORF, TRBV23-1 has a function that is uncertain. The CDR3 is 19 residues long. V dropped 3 bases and J dropped 3 bases, with 26 bases sitting between them.